This T cell receptor beta chain comes out of a study of T cell repertoires in cytomegalovirus infection. General observations from the study: Ex vivo responses were dominated by HLA-C-restricted CMV-specific TCR beta clonotypes.

V dropped 1 base and J dropped 10 bases, with 6 bases sitting between them. The length of the CDR3 is 11 residues. Germline CDR1 reads KGHDR; CDR2 reads SFDVKD. TCRdb independently ran MiXCR on the reads; one entry per CDR3 protein. The sample has nearly 550,000 distinct CDR3 sequences, 16% seen once. In this sample, this clonotype turned up a few times. Its antigen is as yet unknown. The chain is built from TRBV24-1 and TRBJ1-2; TRBD1 is a possible D gene (5 bases). Sequencing was done on a sample of CD8+ T cells from PBMCs. This clonotype originated in a human donor in good health (CMV status not recorded). Some clones in this sample may be carry-over from other donors' samples. The CDR3 coding sequence is TGTGCCACCAGTGATTTAGGGGACTACACCTTC. Translating it yields CATSDLGDYTF.